One and the same sample provided the 16 T cell receptor beta chains below, sequenced in a study of OX40 agonist ivuxolimab in advanced cancers. Measured with immunoSEQ multiplex PCR; TCRdb has only the in-frame clones, and not every one. This table holds about 59,000 clones, about 85% found once. Sequenced here: CD4+ or CD8+ T cells sorted from blood, sampled in a trial of the OX40 agonist ivuxolimab. The receptors stem from an adult with an advanced solid tumor such as melanoma, head and neck, liver or kidney cancer.

The sample holds one count of this clone. This sequence joins TRBV5-5 and TRBJ2-1, with TRBD1 as a possible D gene (6 bases). CDR1 and CDR2 from the germline V gene are SGHKS and YYEKEE (reference sequence). The CDR3 has 14 amino acids. Trimming cost V 4 bases and J 4 bases, with 12 bases left between them. The CDR3 sequence: CASSVRQAYNEQFF. DNA for the CDR3: TGTGCCAGCAGCGTCAGACAGGCATACAATGAGCAGTTCTTC.

This chain joins TRBV4-2 and TRBJ2-1; the match to TRBD2 covers 12 bases. V was clipped by 2 bases and J by 4 bases; unmatched bases: 0. The CDR3 is made up of 15 amino acids. CDR1 is LGHNA and CDR2 is YNFKEQ in the germline V gene. The DNA for the CDR3 is TGTGCCAGCAGCCAACTAGCGGGAGGGTACAATGAGCAGTTCTTC. This gives the protein CASSQLAGGYNEQFF.

The chain recombines TRBV10-1 with TRBJ2-1; D perhaps matches TRBD1 (5 bases). V lost 0 bases, J lost 5 bases, and 8 bases lay in between. Germline values: CDR1 WNHNN, CDR2 SYGVQD (reference sequence). This CDR3 has 14 amino acids. CDR3 nucleotides: TGCGCCAGCAGTGAGTCGGGGCCCAACAATGAGCAGTTCTTC. This translates into CASSESGPNNEQFF.

The chain couples TRBV10-3 to TRBJ2-7, with TRBD1 as a possible D gene (5 bases). Deletions cut 4 bases from V and 4 bases from J, with 14 bases between. Germline CDR1 ENHRY, CDR2 SYGVKD. The CDR3 contains 14 residues. The CDR3 region has the DNA TGTGCCATCAGTGCCAGGGAAAACTCTTACGAGCAGTACTTC. Its protein is CAISARENSYEQYF.

This chain links TRBV7-9 with TRBJ1-2; a weak D match, TRBD1 (5 bases). Trimming took off 4 bases at V and 4 bases at J, with 13 bases between the two ends. The CDR3 contains 14 residues. Germline V CDR1 and CDR2: SEHNR, FQNEAQ (reference sequence). The CDR3 here is CASSSSRVGYGYTF. The CDR3 DNA is TGTGCCAGCAGCTCCTCCAGGGTAGGCTATGGCTACACCTTC.

The chain carries TRBV5-8 and TRBJ2-1; 9 bases are shared with TRBD1. CDR1 is SGHTS, CDR2 YDEGEE, per germline. Trimming removed 6 bases from V and 4 bases from J; junction bases left unmatched: 8. The length of the CDR3 is 15 residues. In nucleotides, the CDR3 is TGTGCCAGCATCACGACGGGACAGGGTTACAATGAGCAGTTCTTC. Protein product: CASITTGQGYNEQFF.

This clone was detected a few times. The rearrangement uses TRBV2 and TRBJ1-2; 7 bases fit TRBD1. The germline CDR1 and CDR2 sequences are SNHLY and FYNNEI. Trimming at V came to 4 bases and at J to 8 bases, leaving 7 bases not matched to a gene. CDR3 length equals 13 residues. Here the CDR3 reads CASSAETGQGYTF. The DNA for the CDR3 is TGTGCCAGCAGTGCTGAGACAGGGCAAGGCTACACCTTC.

The chain carries TRBV7-2 and TRBJ2-3, with D possibly being TRBD2 (6 bases). V was clipped by 0 bases and J by 5 bases, with 12 bases between them. The CDR3 spans 15 residues. Germline CDR1 reads SGHTA; CDR2 reads FQGNSA. The CDR3 coding sequence is TGTGCCAGCAGCTTAGCTTCGGGAGCCTTAGATACGCAGTATTTT. Translated: CASSLASGALDTQYF.

The CDR3 sequence: CASSLGGIGNTIYF. CDR3 bases: TGTGCCAGCAGCTTAGGGGGGATTGGAAACACCATATATTTT. The chain recombines TRBV7-9 with TRBJ1-3; D is possibly TRBD1 (5 bases). CDR3 length: 14 residues. Germline CDR1 SEHNR, CDR2 FQNEAQ (reference sequence). The V end was cut by 1 base, the J end by 3 bases, with 7 bases between. Filled out from reference TRBV7-9 and TRBJ1-3, the complete variable domain reads DTGVSQNPRHKITKRGQNVTFRCDPISEHNRLYWYRQTLGQGPEFLTYFQNEAQLEKSRLLSDRFSAERPKGSFSTLEIQRTEQGDSAMYLCASSLGGIGNTIYFGEGSWLTVV.

The chain links TRBV6-1 to TRBJ2-2; tentative D call: TRBD1 (5 bases). The CDR3 is 16 residues long. Germline lookup yields CDR1 MNHNS and CDR2 SASEGT. The V and J ends lost 2 bases and 1 base respectively, with 11 bases between them. This CDR3 reads CASSEFIQGNTGELFF. The CDR3 nucleotides read TGTGCCAGCAGTGAATTTATCCAGGGGAACACCGGGGAGCTGTTTTTT.

The CDR3 DNA is TGTGCCAGTACAAACACCGCGGGACAGGGCTCTGGGGCCAACGTCCTGACTTTC. Its protein product is CASTNTAGQGSGANVLTF. This chain joins TRBV19 and TRBJ2-6, with 9 bases matching TRBD1. The CDR3 spans 18 residues. With 7 bases clipped from V and 0 bases from J, the junction kept 10 bases outside the gene matches. The V gene's germline CDR1 is LNHDA and CDR2 SQIVND (reference sequence).

The rearrangement uses TRBV7-8 and TRBJ1-5, with D unclear. The CDR3 totals 14 residues. CDR1 is SGHVS and CDR2 is FQNEAQ in the germline V gene. Trimming stripped 5 bases from V and 11 bases from J, with 19 bases between. The CDR3 here is CASSPLGRGIAQHF. CDR3 nucleotides: TGTGCCAGCAGCCCCCTGGGCCGAGGAATAGCCCAGCATTTT.

J is TRBJ2-1 and V is TRBV28; 12 bases match TRBD2. With V trimmed by 0 bases and J by 9 bases, 9 bases remained unmatched. From germline, CDR1 is MDHEN and CDR2 SYDVKM. This CDR3 region has 17 residues. The CDR3 DNA reads as TGTGCCAGCAGTTTATGGTCCCTAGCGGGAGGGCCCGGTGAGCAGTTCTTC. Amino acids: CASSLWSLAGGPGEQFF.

The chain recombines TRBV9 with TRBJ2-7; D ambiguous. Germline V gene lookup returns CDR1 SGDLS and CDR2 YYNGEE. CDR3 size: 13 residues. Trimming stripped 3 bases from V and 2 bases from J, with 9 bases between. For the CDR3, the DNA is TGTGCCAGCAGCGGGACGGAAACCTACGAGCAGTACTTC. It specifies CASSGTETYEQYF.

The J gene is TRBJ1-4, the V gene TRBV9; D remains ambiguous. The germline CDR1 and CDR2 sequences are SGDLS and YYNGEE. The CDR3 is 14 amino acids. V was clipped by 4 bases and J by 4 bases, with 11 bases between them. The CDR3 region has the DNA TGTGCCAGCAGCCTCCGACCGGATAATGAAAAACTGTTTTTT. Its translation is CASSLRPDNEKLFF.

The rearrangement joins TRBV4-1 to TRBJ1-3; D remains unclear. The CDR3 is made up of 16 amino acids. V was trimmed by 0 bases and J by 5 bases, leaving 14 bases between them. In germline, CDR1 is MGHRA, CDR2 YSYEKL. The CDR3 region has the DNA TGCGCCAGCAGCCAAGATTTCCGAACGGGTCGAAACACCATATATTTT. It yields the protein CASSQDFRTGRNTIYF.